The TCR beta chain under discussion was sequenced for a study of regulatory T cells in long-lasting Graves disease. Details on this clonotype: Antigen: not known.

The time point here: persistent/refractory GD, antithyroid drugs over 5 years with positive TRAb. Making the TCR library involved RNA that had been extracted from PBMCs. Study findings and constraints: Graves' patients with persistent disease showed TCR diversity lower than patients newly diagnosed.

In building TCR beta libraries, iRepertoire HTBI primers were used together with Arm-PCR of CDR3 regions. TCRdb re-called the multiplex PCR reads through MiXCR, storing one row per CDR3 protein. Among hundreds of thousands of distinct CDR3 sequences listed, less than 25% were seen once. The sequence derives from a female donor with Graves disease. This material consisted of peripheral blood mononuclear cells (PBMCs), taken when the disease was refractory, from a patient treated with antithyroid drugs.

CDR3 DNA: TGTGCCAGCAGTGAGCTGACAGGGGGCGATATCCTTATCGGGGAGCTGTTTTTT. Translating it yields CASSELTGGDILIGELFF. The chain combines TRBV28 with TRBJ2-2, with TRBD1 identical over 10 bases. CDR3 length: 18 residues. Germline assignment: CDR1 MDHEN and CDR2 SYDVKM. V lost 5 bases, J lost 7 bases, and 16 bases stayed unmatched.